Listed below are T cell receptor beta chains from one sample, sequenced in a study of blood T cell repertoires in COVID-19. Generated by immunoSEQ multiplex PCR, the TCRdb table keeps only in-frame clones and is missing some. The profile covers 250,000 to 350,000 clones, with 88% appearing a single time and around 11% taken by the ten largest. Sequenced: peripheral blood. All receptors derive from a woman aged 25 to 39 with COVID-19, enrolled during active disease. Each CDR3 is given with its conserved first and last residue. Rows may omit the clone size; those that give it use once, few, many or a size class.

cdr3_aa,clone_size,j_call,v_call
CASSETLTGALRDTQYF,-,TRBJ2-3,TRBV9
CASSRGLPSYNEQFF,-,TRBJ2-1,TRBV13
CASSLVGGRRDTQYF,-,TRBJ2-3,TRBV11-2
CASSPRTSAWDIQYF,-,TRBJ2-4,TRBV7-2
CASSLASGMGETQYF,-,TRBJ2-5,TRBV28
CAGGRRGQWEKLFF,-,TRBJ1-4,TRBV30
CASSLRGFAYEQYF,-,TRBJ2-7,TRBV5-5
CASSFRAGGGYEQYF,-,TRBJ2-7,TRBV7-2
CASSQERDRDTYTQYF,once,TRBJ2-3,TRBV3-1/TRBV3-2
CASSVGQGPYGYTF,-,TRBJ1-2,TRBV9
CASHGSTGFGSPLHF,-,TRBJ1-6,TRBV28
CASSRGWQAKNIQYF,-,TRBJ2-4,TRBV28
CAIIFVEDRGPETQYF,-,TRBJ2-5,TRBV10-3
CASSLGWGLREQFF,-,TRBJ2-1,TRBV28
CASSHDTGRDTGELFF,-,TRBJ2-2,TRBV4-3
CASSSQGMNTEAFF,-,TRBJ1-1,TRBV7-9
CAWGIPSGSDTQYF,-,TRBJ2-3,TRBV30
CASSLSSPPGQTSF,-,TRBJ2-7,TRBV28
CASSQSDRNTEAFF,-,TRBJ1-1,TRBV13
CASSSDVDRGEKLFF,-,TRBJ1-4,TRBV5-8
CAWGGPLGQNNSPLHF,-,TRBJ1-6,TRBV30
CASSVVAEPEAQYF,once,TRBJ2-5,TRBV9
CASSETSGNNEQFF,-,TRBJ2-1,TRBV25-1
CASSLAGQANYGYTF,-,TRBJ1-2,TRBV28
CASSDYGWTQYF,-,TRBJ2-5,TRBV19
CASSSGIQYF,-,TRBJ2-4,TRBV6-6
CASSLARGGWVNSPLHF,few,TRBJ1-6,TRBV7-2
CASSTTSGAGGGQYF,-,TRBJ2-3,TRBV5-1
CASSSGGQPQHF,-,TRBJ1-5,TRBV27
CASSSRQGNNSPLHF,-,TRBJ1-6,TRBV27
CASSLVPGANNSPLHF,-,TRBJ1-6,TRBV7-3